The next 20 T cell receptor beta chains were all read from a single sample in a study of early T cells in non-severe SARS-CoV-2 infection. TCRdb reprocessed the 5' RACE reads with MiXCR, giving one entry per CDR3 protein. The sample has tens of thousands of distinct CDR3 sequences, 5.5% to 8% seen once; the top ten hold less than 5%. Sequenced sample: whole blood. All receptors derive from an adult who was a healthcare worker with PCR-confirmed SARS-CoV-2 infection or an uninfected control (not recorded which).

At least ten counts were recorded for this clonotype. The rearrangement joins TRBV3-1 to TRBJ1-1; no reliable D call. This CDR3 contains 15 residues. Trimming removed 4 bases at V and 2 bases at J, with 14 bases between. Germline lookup yields CDR1 LGHDT and CDR2 YNNKEL (reference sequence). The CDR3 DNA reads as TGTGCCAGCAGCCTCCGAGCGGCAGCAAACACTGAAGCTTTCTTT. Encoded protein: CASSLRAAANTEAFF.

This chain connects TRBV12-3 or TRBV12-4 to TRBJ2-3; D is possibly TRBD2 (7 bases). V lost 3 bases and J 2 bases, leaving 15 bases between the germline ends. The CDR3 consists of 16 residues. CDR3 amino acids: CASSFSVAGATDTQYF. The CDR3 DNA reads as TGTGCCAGCAGTTTCTCGGTCGCGGGGGCCACAGATACGCAGTATTTT.

The sample holds many counts of this clonotype. The chain uses TRBV28 and TRBJ1-4; the D is unclear. Trimming took off 5 bases at V and 6 bases at J, with 16 bases between the two ends. This CDR3 contains 15 residues. The germline V gene has CDR1 MDHEN and CDR2 SYDVKM. CDR3 coding DNA: TGTGCCAGCAGTGGCAACTCCTTCGCAGATGAAAAACTGTTTTTT. This encodes CASSGNSFADEKLFF.

This clonotype is labeled as medium-sized. The gene calls are TRBV28 and TRBJ2-6; D is undetermined. The V gene's germline CDR1 is MDHEN and CDR2 SYDVKM. V dropped 5 bases and J dropped 0 bases, with 11 bases sitting between them. This CDR3 spans 16 amino acids. The CDR3 DNA is TGTGCCAGCAGTGCTACAGAATTCTCTGGGGCCAACGTCCTGACTTTC. Translated, it gives CASSATEFSGANVLTF.

This clonotype was counted only a few times. The chain combines TRBV5-1 with TRBJ2-1; 11 bases align to TRBD2. With 3 bases clipped from V and 5 bases from J, the junction kept 4 bases outside the gene matches. CDR1 and CDR2 from the germline V gene are SGHRS and YFSETQ. The length of the CDR3 is 15 residues. CDR3 nucleotide sequence: TGCGCCAGCAGCTGGGGACTAGCGGAGGACAATGAGCAGTTCTTC. Amino acid sequence: CASSWGLAEDNEQFF.

The gene calls are TRBV3-1 and TRBJ1-2, with D possibly TRBD1 on 6 matching bases. Trimming shortened V by 0 bases and J by 4 bases, and 9 bases separated the two germline ends. The length of the CDR3 is 14 residues. Germline CDR1 is LGHDT and CDR2 is YNNKEL (reference sequence). CDR3 in DNA: TGTGCCAGCAGCCAAGATCAACAGGGCTATGGCTACACCTTC. Protein sequence: CASSQDQQGYGYTF. The variable domain in full, completed from reference TRBV3-1 and TRBJ1-2, reads DTAVSQTPKYLVTQMGNDKSIKCEQNLGHDTMYWYKQDSKKFLKIMFSYNNKELIINETVPNRFSPKSPDKAHLNLHINSLELGDSAVYFCASSQDQQGYGYTFGSGTRLTVV.

Ten or more counts support this clonotype. The genes are TRBV7-9 and TRBJ2-5; D is undetermined. CDR1 is SEHNR and CDR2 is FQNEAQ in the germline V gene (reference sequence). The CDR3 is made up of 15 amino acids. V lost 5 bases, J lost 5 bases, and 18 bases lay in between. The CDR3 DNA reads TGTGCCAGCAGCGAAGTCATGGAGATGGAGGAGACCCAGTACTTC. Translation gives CASSEVMEMEETQYF.

Only a few counts were recorded for this clonotype. The chain carries TRBV11-2 and TRBJ2-1; 16 nucleotides align to TRBD2. Germline CDR1 is SGHAT and CDR2 is FQNNGV. V shed 5 bases, J shed 5 bases, and the junction held 6 bases outside the gene matches. The length of the CDR3 is 17 residues. The CDR3, as DNA: TGTGCCAGCAGCCCGGGACTAGCGGGAGGGCCCCACAATGAGCAGTTCTTC. It is translated as CASSPGLAGGPHNEQFF.

This clonotype was seen at least ten times. The chain joins TRBV20-1 to TRBJ1-1; the D gene is possibly TRBD1 (6 bases). The CDR3 loop spans 14 amino acids. The germline V gene has CDR1 DFQATT and CDR2 SNEGSKA (reference sequence). Trimming pared 3 bases from V and 0 bases from J, leaving 11 bases between. Here the CDR3 reads CSASTGHMNTEAFF. DNA for the CDR3: TGCAGTGCTAGCACAGGGCACATGAACACTGAAGCTTTCTTT.

This clonotype appeared a few times. V and J are TRBV29-1 and TRBJ2-2; D remains ambiguous. This CDR3 contains 13 residues. Germline CDR1 SQVTM, CDR2 ANQGSEA. V gave up 6 bases and J gave up 1 base, with 9 bases separating them. In DNA, the CDR3 is TGCAGCGTGGGGATTCGGAACACCGGGGAGCTGTTTTTT. This translates into CSVGIRNTGELFF.

This clonotype was detected ten times or more. The chain recombines TRBV11-2 with TRBJ1-1; the D is unclear. Germline loops: CDR1 SGHAT, CDR2 FQNNGV. V lost 3 bases and J 1 base, leaving 6 bases between the germline ends. The CDR3 runs to 13 residues. CDR3 DNA: TGTGCCAGCAGCTTGACACCGAACACTGAAGCTTTCTTT. Amino acid sequence: CASSLTPNTEAFF. The full variable domain, its missing parts supplied by reference TRBV11-2 and TRBJ1-1, is EAGVAQSPRYKIIEKRQSVAFWCNPISGHATLYWYQQILGQGPKLLIQFQNNGVVDDSQLPKDRFSAERLKGVDSTLKIQPAKLEDSAVYLCASSLTPNTEAFFGQGTRLTVV.

This clonotype has a count of ten or more. The genes are TRBV28 and TRBJ1-2; a weak D match, TRBD1 (6 bases). Trimming took 6 bases from V and 4 from J, leaving 12 bases between them. This CDR3 has 13 amino acids. Germline values: CDR1 MDHEN, CDR2 SYDVKM. CDR3 DNA: TGTGCCAGCAGAAACCAGGGGTTCTATGGCTACACCTTC. This codes for CASRNQGFYGYTF.

This clonotype was observed a few times. The CDR3 DNA reads TGTGCCAGCAGGACAAGCGGGAGTTCCTACAATGAGCAGTTCTTC. Protein product: CASRTSGSSYNEQFF. The rearrangement uses TRBV11-2 and TRBJ2-1; the match to TRBD2 covers 8 bases. The germline gives CDR1 SGHAT, CDR2 FQNNGV. The CDR3 is 15 amino acids. The junction had 5 bases not matched to a gene; V was cut back by 6 bases and J by 1 base. Based on the CDR3 plus reference TRBV11-2 and TRBJ2-1, the full variable domain is EAGVAQSPRYKIIEKRQSVAFWCNPISGHATLYWYQQILGQGPKLLIQFQNNGVVDDSQLPKDRFSAERLKGVDSTLKIQPAKLEDSAVYLCASRTSGSSYNEQFFGPGTRLTVL.

This clonotype was detected only a few times. The chain has TRBV6-1 and TRBJ2-5, with D perhaps TRBD2 (6 bases). Trimming took off 7 bases at V and 0 bases at J, with 9 bases between the two ends. The CDR3 totals 13 residues. Germline V gene data show CDR1 as MNHNS and CDR2 as SASEGT. The CDR3 DNA reads as TGTGCCAGCACGCGGGACTACCAAGAGACCCAGTACTTC. Translation: CASTRDYQETQYF.

This clonotype was recorded at least ten times. The V and J genes are TRBV29-1 and TRBJ2-7; no clear D. Germline V CDR1 and CDR2: SQVTM, ANQGSEA. V was pared by 7 bases and J by 0 bases, with 13 bases between. This CDR3 spans 13 amino acids. For the CDR3, the DNA is TGCAGCGCACGACACCAGAGCTCCTACGAGCAGTACTTC. Protein: CSARHQSSYEQYF.

There are many counts of this clonotype. The chain combines TRBV20-1 with TRBJ2-1; D tentatively reads TRBD1 or TRBD2 (5 bases each). The CDR3 totals 14 residues. CDR1 is DFQATT, CDR2 SNEGSKA, per germline (reference sequence). V was trimmed by 3 bases and J by 2 bases, leaving 11 bases between them. CDR3 amino acids: CSASLQGPYNEQFF. CDR3 bases: TGCAGTGCTAGCCTGCAGGGACCCTACAATGAGCAGTTCTTC.

This clonotype has at least ten counts. V usage is TRBV19 and J usage is TRBJ2-1; no definite D call. The germline CDR1 and CDR2 sequences are LNHDA and SQIVND (reference sequence). The V end lost 3 bases, the J end lost 1 base, and 16 bases lay between the germline ends. CDR3 length: 17 residues. CDR3 protein: CASSILGPLGSYNEQFF. The CDR3 bases are TGTGCCAGTAGTATCCTCGGCCCACTGGGGTCCTACAATGAGCAGTTCTTC.

The chain is built from TRBV2 and TRBJ2-1, with 7 bases that match TRBD2. The CDR3 extends over 16 amino acids. The trim removed 5 bases at V and 2 bases at J, leaving 9 bases unmatched. The germline V gene has CDR1 SNHLY and CDR2 FYNNEI. CDR3 sequence (DNA): TGTGCCAGCAGTACAAGAGCGGGACTAACCTACAATGAGCAGTTCTTC. Translated, it gives CASSTRAGLTYNEQFF.

This clonotype was observed at least ten times. CDR3 sequence (DNA): TGCAGCGTCCGTTTCGGTTCGAACACCGGGGAGCTGTTTTTT. It translates to CSVRFGSNTGELFF. The V gene is TRBV29-1, the J gene TRBJ2-2; D is unclear. V lost 6 bases to trimming and J lost 0 bases, with 11 bases between them. The CDR3 loop spans 14 amino acids. Germline loops: CDR1 SQVTM, CDR2 ANQGSEA.

CDR3 residues: CASSLGTETYEQYF. The CDR3 DNA reads as TGTGCCAGCAGCCTTGGGACAGAAACCTACGAGCAGTACTTC. The chain uses TRBV12-3 or TRBV12-4 and TRBJ2-7; TRBD1 aligns across 7 bases. The CDR3 loop spans 14 amino acids. J lost 2 bases, V lost 6 bases, and 7 bases had no gene match.